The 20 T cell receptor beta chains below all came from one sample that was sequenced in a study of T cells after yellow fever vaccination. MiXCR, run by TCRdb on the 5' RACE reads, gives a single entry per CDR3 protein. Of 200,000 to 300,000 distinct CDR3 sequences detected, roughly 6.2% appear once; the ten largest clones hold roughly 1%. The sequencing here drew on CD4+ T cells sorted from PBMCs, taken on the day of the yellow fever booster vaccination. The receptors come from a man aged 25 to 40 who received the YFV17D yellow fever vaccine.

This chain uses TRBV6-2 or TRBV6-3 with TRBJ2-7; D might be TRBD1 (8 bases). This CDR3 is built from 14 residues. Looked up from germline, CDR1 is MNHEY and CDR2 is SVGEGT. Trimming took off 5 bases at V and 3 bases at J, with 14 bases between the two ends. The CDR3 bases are TGTGCCAGCAGTCCACAGGGGGGGCTCTACGAGCAGTACTTC. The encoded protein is CASSPQGGLYEQYF.

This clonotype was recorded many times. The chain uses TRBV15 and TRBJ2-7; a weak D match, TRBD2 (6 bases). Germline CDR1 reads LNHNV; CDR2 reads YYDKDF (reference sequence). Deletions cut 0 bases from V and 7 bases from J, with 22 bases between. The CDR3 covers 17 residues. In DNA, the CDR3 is TGTGCCACCAGCAGAGATCGGCTGACTGGAGGAGGGAGGGAGCAGTACTTC. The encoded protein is CATSRDRLTGGGREQYF.

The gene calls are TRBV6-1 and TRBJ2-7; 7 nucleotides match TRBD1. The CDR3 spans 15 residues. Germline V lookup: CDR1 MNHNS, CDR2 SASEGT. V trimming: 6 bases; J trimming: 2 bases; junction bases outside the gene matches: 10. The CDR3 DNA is TGTGCCAGCAGCCGATCCGGGACAGCGACCTACGAGCAGTACTTC. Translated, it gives CASSRSGTATYEQYF.

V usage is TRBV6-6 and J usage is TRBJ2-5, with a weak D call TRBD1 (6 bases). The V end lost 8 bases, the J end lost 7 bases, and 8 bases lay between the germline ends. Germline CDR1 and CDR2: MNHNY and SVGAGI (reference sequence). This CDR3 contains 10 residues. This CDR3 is CASARGTQYF. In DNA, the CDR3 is TGTGCCAGCGCCAGGGGGACCCAGTACTTC.

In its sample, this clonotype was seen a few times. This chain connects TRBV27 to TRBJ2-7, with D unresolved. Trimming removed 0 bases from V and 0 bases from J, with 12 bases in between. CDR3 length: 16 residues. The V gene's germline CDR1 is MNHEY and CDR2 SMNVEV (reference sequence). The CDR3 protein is CASSLSSTWYSYEQYF. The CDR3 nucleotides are TGTGCCAGCAGTTTATCTTCAACTTGGTACTCCTACGAGCAGTACTTC.

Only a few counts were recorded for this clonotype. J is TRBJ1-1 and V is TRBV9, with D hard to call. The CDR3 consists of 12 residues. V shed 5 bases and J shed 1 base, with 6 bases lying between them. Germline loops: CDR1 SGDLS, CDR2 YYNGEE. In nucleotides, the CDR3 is TGTGCCAGCAGTAACGGGAACACTGAAGCTTTCTTT. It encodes CASSNGNTEAFF.

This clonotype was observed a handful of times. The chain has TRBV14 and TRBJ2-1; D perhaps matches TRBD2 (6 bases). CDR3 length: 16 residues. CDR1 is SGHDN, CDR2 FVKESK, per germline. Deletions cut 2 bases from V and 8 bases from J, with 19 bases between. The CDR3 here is CASSQNPTGVSDEQFF. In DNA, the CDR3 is TGTGCCAGCAGCCAAAATCCTACGGGAGTTAGCGATGAGCAGTTCTTC.

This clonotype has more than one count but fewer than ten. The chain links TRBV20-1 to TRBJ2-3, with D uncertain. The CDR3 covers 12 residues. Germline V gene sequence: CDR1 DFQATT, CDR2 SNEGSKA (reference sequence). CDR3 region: CRAVAARDTQYF. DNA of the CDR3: TGCAGAGCCGTGGCGGCGAGAGATACGCAGTATTTT.

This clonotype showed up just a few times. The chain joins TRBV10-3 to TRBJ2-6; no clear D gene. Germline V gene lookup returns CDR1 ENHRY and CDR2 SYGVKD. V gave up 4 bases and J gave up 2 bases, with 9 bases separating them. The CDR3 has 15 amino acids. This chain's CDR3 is CAISGPGTGANVLTF. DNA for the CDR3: TGTGCCATCAGTGGGCCAGGCACTGGGGCCAACGTCCTGACTTTC.

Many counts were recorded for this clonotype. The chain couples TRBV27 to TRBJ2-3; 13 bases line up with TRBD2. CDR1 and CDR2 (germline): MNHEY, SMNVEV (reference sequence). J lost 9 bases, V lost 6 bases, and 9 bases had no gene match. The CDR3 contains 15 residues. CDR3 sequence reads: CASSRTSGSGGTQYF. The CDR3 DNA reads TGTGCCAGCAGCCGGACTAGCGGGAGTGGAGGAACGCAGTATTTT.

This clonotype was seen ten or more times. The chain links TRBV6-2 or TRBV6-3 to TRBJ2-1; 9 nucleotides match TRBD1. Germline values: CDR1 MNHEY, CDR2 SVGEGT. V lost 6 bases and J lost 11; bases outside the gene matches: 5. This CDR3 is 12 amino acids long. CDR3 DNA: TGTGCCAGCAGCCAGGGACAGGGCAAGCAGTTCTTC. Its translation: CASSQGQGKQFF.

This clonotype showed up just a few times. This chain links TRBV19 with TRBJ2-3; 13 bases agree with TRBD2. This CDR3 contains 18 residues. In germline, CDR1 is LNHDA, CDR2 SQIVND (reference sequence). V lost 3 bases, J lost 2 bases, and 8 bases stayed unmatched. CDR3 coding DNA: TGTGCCAGTAGTATTTTCTTGACTAGCGGGAGGCTCACAGATACGCAGTATTTT. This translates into CASSIFLTSGRLTDTQYF.

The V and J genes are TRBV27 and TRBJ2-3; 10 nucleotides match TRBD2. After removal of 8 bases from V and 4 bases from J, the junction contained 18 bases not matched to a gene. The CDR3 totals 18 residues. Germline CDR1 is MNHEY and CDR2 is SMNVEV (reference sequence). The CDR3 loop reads CASWAPRSGRGPADTQYF. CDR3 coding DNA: TGTGCCAGCTGGGCCCCCCGGAGCGGGAGGGGTCCGGCAGATACGCAGTATTTT.

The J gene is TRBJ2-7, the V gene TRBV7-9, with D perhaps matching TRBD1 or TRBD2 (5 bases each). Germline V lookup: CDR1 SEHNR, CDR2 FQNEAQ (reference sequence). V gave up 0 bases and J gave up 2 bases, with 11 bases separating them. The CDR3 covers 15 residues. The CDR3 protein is CASSLAPGAPYEQYF. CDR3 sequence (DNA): TGTGCCAGCAGCTTAGCGCCCGGGGCCCCCTACGAGCAGTACTTC.

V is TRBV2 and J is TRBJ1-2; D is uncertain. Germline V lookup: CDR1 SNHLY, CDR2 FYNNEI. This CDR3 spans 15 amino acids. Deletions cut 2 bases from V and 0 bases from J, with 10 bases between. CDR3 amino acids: CASSEYSLTNYGYTF. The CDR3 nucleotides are TGTGCCAGCAGTGAATACAGTCTGACTAACTATGGCTACACCTTC.

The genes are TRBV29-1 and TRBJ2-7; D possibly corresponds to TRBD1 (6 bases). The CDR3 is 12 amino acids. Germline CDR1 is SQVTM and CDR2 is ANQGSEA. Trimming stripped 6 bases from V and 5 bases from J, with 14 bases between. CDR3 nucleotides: TGCAGCGTGGTGACAGGTTCCGACGAGCAGTACTTC. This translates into CSVVTGSDEQYF.

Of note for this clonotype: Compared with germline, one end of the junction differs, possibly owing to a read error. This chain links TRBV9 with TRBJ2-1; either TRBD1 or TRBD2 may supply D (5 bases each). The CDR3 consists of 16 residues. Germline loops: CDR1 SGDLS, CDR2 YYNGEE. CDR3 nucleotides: TGTGCCCGCAGCGGATCCGGGACCCAAAGCTTCAATGAGCAGTTCTTC. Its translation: CARSGSGTQSFNEQFF. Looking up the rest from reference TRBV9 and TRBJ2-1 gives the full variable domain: DSGVTQTPKHLITATGQRVTLRCSPRSGDLSVYWYQQSLDQGLQFLIQYYNGEERAKGNILERFSAQQFPDLHSELNLSSLELGDSALYFCARSGSGTQSFNEQFFGPGTRLTVL.

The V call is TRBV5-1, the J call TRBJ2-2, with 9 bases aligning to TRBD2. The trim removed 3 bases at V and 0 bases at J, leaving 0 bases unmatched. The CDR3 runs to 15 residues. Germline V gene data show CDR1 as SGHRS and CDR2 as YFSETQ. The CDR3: CASSWTSANTGELFF. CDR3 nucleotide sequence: TGCGCCAGCAGCTGGACTAGCGCGAACACCGGGGAGCTGTTTTTT.

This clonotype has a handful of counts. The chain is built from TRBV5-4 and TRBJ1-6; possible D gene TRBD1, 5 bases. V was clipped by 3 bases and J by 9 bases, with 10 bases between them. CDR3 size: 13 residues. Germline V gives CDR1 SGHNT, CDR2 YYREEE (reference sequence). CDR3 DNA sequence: TGTGCCAGCAGCTCAAAAACAGGTTCACCCCTCCACTTT. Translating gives CASSSKTGSPLHF. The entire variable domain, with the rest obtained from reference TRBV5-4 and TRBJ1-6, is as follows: ETGVTQSPTHLIKTRGQQVTLRCSSQSGHNTVSWYQQALGQGPQFIFQYYREEENGRGNFPPRFSGLQFPNYSSELNVNALELDDSALYLCASSSKTGSPLHFGNGTRLTVT.

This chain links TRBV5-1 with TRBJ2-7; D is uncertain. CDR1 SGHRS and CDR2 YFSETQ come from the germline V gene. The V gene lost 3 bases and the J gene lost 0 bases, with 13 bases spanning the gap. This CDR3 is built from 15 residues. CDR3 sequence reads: CASSSIDGNSYEQYF. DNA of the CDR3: TGCGCCAGCAGCTCTATCGACGGAAACTCCTACGAGCAGTACTTC.